A selection of T cell receptor beta chains follows, all from one sample in a study of blood T cell repertoires in COVID-19. Assay used: immunoSEQ multiplex PCR; TCRdb lists only in-frame clones, some missing. Here the sample spans a few hundred thousand clones, about 90% being singletons. Source material: PBMCs or T cells enriched from blood (not recorded which). The receptors were sampled from a woman aged 25 to 39 who had recovered from COVID-19. Each CDR3 is given with its conserved first and last residue. Each record gives: J gene, D gene, V gene, clone size, CDR3 protein, CDR3 DNA. The D gene is left open where the match is weak. A row's size may be missing; if present it is once, few, many or a size class.

j_call: TRBJ1-6; d_call: TRBD1; v_call: TRBV13; clone_size: .; cdr3_aa: CASSSRDRGDNSPLHF; cdr3_nt: TGTGCCAGCAGCTCTCGCGACAGGGGAGATAATTCACCCCTCCACTTT
j_call: TRBJ1-5; d_call: .; v_call: TRBV5-6; clone_size: .; cdr3_aa: CASSRGGGLWNQPQHF; cdr3_nt: TGTGCCAGCAGCAGAGGAGGAGGGCTTTGGAATCAGCCCCAGCATTTT
j_call: TRBJ2-5; d_call: TRBD2; v_call: TRBV4-1; clone_size: many; cdr3_aa: CASSPIGGIRVETQYF; cdr3_nt: TGCGCCAGCAGCCCAATCGGGGGGATTCGGGTAGAGACCCAGTACTTC
j_call: TRBJ2-2; d_call: .; v_call: TRBV5-1; clone_size: few; cdr3_aa: CASSLGSANTGELFF; cdr3_nt: TGCGCCAGCAGCTTGGGGTCAGCGAACACCGGGGAGCTGTTTTTT
j_call: TRBJ2-1; d_call: TRBD1; v_call: TRBV28; clone_size: .; cdr3_aa: CASSPRDREQFF; cdr3_nt: TGTGCCAGCAGTCCCCGGGACAGGGAGCAGTTCTTC
j_call: TRBJ1-1; d_call: TRBD1; v_call: TRBV29-1; clone_size: .; cdr3_aa: CSVRQGKGFVNTEAFF; cdr3_nt: TGCAGCGTCCGACAGGGTAAGGGGTTTGTGAACACTGAAGCTTTCTTT
j_call: TRBJ1-3; d_call: .; v_call: TRBV6-5; clone_size: .; cdr3_aa: CASSYSRPSSGNTIYF; cdr3_nt: TGTGCCAGCAGTTACTCGAGGCCCAGCTCTGGAAACACCATATATTTT
j_call: TRBJ1-3; d_call: .; v_call: TRBV5-1; clone_size: .; cdr3_aa: CASSLVGAGNTIYF; cdr3_nt: TGCGCCAGCAGCTTGGTAGGAGCTGGAAACACCATATATTTT
j_call: TRBJ1-3; d_call: TRBD1; v_call: TRBV7-6; clone_size: .; cdr3_aa: CASSIGQGVVSGNTIYF; cdr3_nt: TGTGCCAGCAGCATCGGACAGGGGGTCGTCTCTGGAAACACCATATATTTT
j_call: TRBJ2-7; d_call: TRBD2; v_call: TRBV4-1; clone_size: .; cdr3_aa: CASSPLAGYSEQYF; cdr3_nt: TGCGCCAGCAGCCCCCTAGCGGGGTATAGCGAGCAGTACTTC
j_call: TRBJ1-1; d_call: .; v_call: TRBV6-4; clone_size: .; cdr3_aa: CASSDSGTSNTEAFF; cdr3_nt: TGTGCCAGCAGTGACTCCGGGACTTCGAACACTGAAGCTTTCTTT